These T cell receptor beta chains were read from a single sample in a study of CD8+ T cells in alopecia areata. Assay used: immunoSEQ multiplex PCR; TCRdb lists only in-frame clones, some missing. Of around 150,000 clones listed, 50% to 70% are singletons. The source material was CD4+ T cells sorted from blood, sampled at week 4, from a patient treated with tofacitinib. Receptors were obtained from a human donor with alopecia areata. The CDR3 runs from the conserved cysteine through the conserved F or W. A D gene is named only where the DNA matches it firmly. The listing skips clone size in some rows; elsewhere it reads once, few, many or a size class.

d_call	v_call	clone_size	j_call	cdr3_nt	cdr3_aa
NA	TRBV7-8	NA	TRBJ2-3	TGTGCCAGCAGCTTCCGGGGTGGAATTAATACGCAGTATTTT	CASSFRGGINTQYF
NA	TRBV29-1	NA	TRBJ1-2	TGCAGCGTTGAAAACCGCGGGGGCTACACCTTC	CSVENRGGYTF
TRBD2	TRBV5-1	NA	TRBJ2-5	TGCGCCAGCAGCGGGACTAGCGGGGGTCCGGGAGGAGAGACCCAGTACTTC	CASSGTSGGPGGETQYF
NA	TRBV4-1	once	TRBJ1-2	TGCGCCAGCAGCCAAGATTTCGACCGAATCTATGGCTACACCTTC	CASSQDFDRIYGYTF
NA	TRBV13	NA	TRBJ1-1	TGTGCCAGCAGCCTCGCACCAGGGGCTGAGAACACTGAAGCTTTCTTT	CASSLAPGAENTEAFF
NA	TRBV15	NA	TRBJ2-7	TGTGCCACCAGCAGAGGCCAATATGGGGGCGAGCAGTACTTC	CATSRGQYGGEQYF
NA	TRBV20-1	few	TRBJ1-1	TGCAGTGCTAGAGAACGAGAGGAAGCTTTCTTT	CSAREREEAFF
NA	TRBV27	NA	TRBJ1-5	TGTGCCAGCAGCCGGATAAGCAATCAGCCCCAGCATTTT	CASSRISNQPQHF
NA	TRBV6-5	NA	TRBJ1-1	TGTGCCAGCAGTTACGTTAGGACTGAAGAAGCTTTCTTT	CASSYVRTEEAFF
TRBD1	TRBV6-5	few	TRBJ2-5	TGTGCCAGCAGTTACGACAGGGTCCAAGAGACCCAGTACTTC	CASSYDRVQETQYF
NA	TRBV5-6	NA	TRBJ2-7	TGTGCCAGCAGCTTTTCGGGGGGCTACCGGAGGTACTTC	CASSFSGGYRRYF
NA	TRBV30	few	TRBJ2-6	TGTGCCTGGTCCAGGGCGCTCGTCTCTGGGGCCAACGTCCTGACTTTC	CAWSRALVSGANVLTF
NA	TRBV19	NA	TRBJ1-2	TGTGCCTCGGGGTTGCTCTATGGCTACACCTTC	CASGLLYGYTF
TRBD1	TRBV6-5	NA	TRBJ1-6	TGTGCCAGCAGTTATGACAGGGCCCCAAATTCACCCCTCCACTTT	CASSYDRAPNSPLHF
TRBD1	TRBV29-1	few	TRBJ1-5	TGCAGCGTGGGACAGGGAGGGGATCAGCCCCAGCATTTT	CSVGQGGDQPQHF
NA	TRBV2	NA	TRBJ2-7	TGTGCCAGCGGCAAGGCCCCCCTCTACGAGCAGTACTTC	CASGKAPLYEQYF
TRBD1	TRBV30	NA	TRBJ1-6	TGTGCCTGGAGGCCCCGACAGGGAAATTCACCCCTCCACTTT	CAWRPRQGNSPLHF
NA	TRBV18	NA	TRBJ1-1	TGTGCCAGCTCACCAGGACAGATGAACACTGAAGCTTTCTTT	CASSPGQMNTEAFF
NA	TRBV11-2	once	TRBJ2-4	TGTGCCAGCAGGCAATGGGGGCGAGGGGGGAACATTCAGTACTTC	CASRQWGRGGNIQYF
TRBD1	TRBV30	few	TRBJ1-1	TGTGCCTGGGTGCAGGGGGCGCGAGCTTTCTTT	CAWVQGARAFF
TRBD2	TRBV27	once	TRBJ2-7	TGTGCCAGCACCCCGTCGGGGGGTGGCTACGAGCAGTACTTC	CASTPSGGGYEQYF
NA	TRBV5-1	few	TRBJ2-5	TGCGCCAGCAGCTTGCAAGGGAAAGAGACCCAGTACTTC	CASSLQGKETQYF
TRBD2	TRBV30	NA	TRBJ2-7	TGTGCCTGGAGCGCCCCGGGACTAGCACTCTACGAGCAGTACTTC	CAWSAPGLALYEQYF
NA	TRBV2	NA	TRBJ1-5	TGTGCCAGCAAGGACAGAACTAGCAATCAGCCCCAGCATTTT	CASKDRTSNQPQHF
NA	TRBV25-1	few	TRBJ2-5	TGTGCCAGCAGTGATAGGGGAGAGGGAGAGACCCAGTACTTC	CASSDRGEGETQYF
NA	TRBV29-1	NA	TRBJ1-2	TGCAGCGTTGAAGGCCAAGCTAACTATGGCTACACCTTC	CSVEGQANYGYTF
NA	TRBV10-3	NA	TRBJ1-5	TGTGCCATCAGTGGGACAAATCAGCCCCAGCATTTT	CAISGTNQPQHF
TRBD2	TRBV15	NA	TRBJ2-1	TGTGCCACCAGCGTCACTAGCGGGGGTGATGAGCAGTTCTTC	CATSVTSGGDEQFF
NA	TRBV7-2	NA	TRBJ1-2	TGTGCCAGCAGCCCGGACGCAAGCTATGGCTACACCTTC	CASSPDASYGYTF
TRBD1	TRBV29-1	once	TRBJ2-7	TGCAGCGTGGGGGGACAGGGGGCTTACGAGCAGTACTTC	CSVGGQGAYEQYF
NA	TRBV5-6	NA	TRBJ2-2	TGTGCCAGCTGGTCACTGTCGGTCCCGAACACCGGGGAGCTGTTTTTT	CASWSLSVPNTGELFF
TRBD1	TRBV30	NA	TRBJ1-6	TGTGCCTGGAGTGTACTGGACAGGCCTTTTGATTCACCCCTCCACTTT	CAWSVLDRPFDSPLHF
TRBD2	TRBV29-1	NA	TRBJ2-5	TGCAGCGTTTCCCGGGGTAGCGGGCTACAAGAGACCCAGTACTTC	CSVSRGSGLQETQYF
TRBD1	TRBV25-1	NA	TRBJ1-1	TGTGCCAGCACCTACCTCGAGGGGGCTCACACTGAAGCTTTCTTT	CASTYLEGAHTEAFF
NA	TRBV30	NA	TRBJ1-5	TGTGCCTGGAGTGTTTCGGATTATCAGCCCCAGCATTTT	CAWSVSDYQPQHF